This T cell receptor beta chain emerged from a study of shared clonotypes between healthy human individuals. General study findings and limits: Non-shared clonotypes had lower generation probabilities than those shared by all four donors. The study sampled only blood, and tissue repertoires likely differ.

CD45RO-negative CD8 cells positively selected for CCR7 made up the naive population, which excluded terminally differentiated effector memory CD45RA+ cells. Using immunoSEQ multiplex PCR, the repertoire was profiled, and TCRdb retains in-frame clones only, with some absent. The sample lists about 550,000 clones; nearly 97% were seen once. In regard to this clone: No antigen is known for it.

Germline lookup yields CDR1 MGHRA and CDR2 YSYEKL. V gave up 4 bases and J gave up 6 bases, with 12 bases separating them. The CDR3 is made up of 14 amino acids. The chain carries TRBV4-1 and TRBJ2-2; D is unclear. This sequence originates from a woman aged 30 to 39 in good health. The specimen was naive CD8+ T cells sorted from blood. The CDR3 loop is CASSRTPESGELFF. The CDR3 DNA is TGCGCCAGCAGCCGCACCCCGGAGTCCGGGGAGCTGTTTTTT.